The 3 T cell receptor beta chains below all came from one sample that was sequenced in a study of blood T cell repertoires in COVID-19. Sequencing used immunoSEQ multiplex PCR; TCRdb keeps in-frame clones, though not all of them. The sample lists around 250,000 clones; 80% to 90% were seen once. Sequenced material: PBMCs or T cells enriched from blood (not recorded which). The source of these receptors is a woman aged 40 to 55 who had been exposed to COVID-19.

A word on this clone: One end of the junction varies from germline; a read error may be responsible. The CDR3 loop is CASSWGLAAQETQYF. The CDR3 DNA follows: TGTGCCAGCAGCTGGGGACTAGCGGCACAAGAGACCCAGTACTTC. V is TRBV5-1 and J is TRBJ2-5; 11 bases are shared with TRBD2. The CDR3 totals 15 residues. The germline V gene has CDR1 SGHRS and CDR2 YFSETQ.

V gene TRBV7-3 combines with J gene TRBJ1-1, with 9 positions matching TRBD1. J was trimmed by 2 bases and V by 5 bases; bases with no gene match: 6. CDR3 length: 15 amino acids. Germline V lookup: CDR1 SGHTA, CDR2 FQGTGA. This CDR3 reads CASSRTGQGNTEAFF. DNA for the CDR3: TGTGCCAGCAGCCGAACGGGACAGGGCAACACTGAAGCTTTCTTT.

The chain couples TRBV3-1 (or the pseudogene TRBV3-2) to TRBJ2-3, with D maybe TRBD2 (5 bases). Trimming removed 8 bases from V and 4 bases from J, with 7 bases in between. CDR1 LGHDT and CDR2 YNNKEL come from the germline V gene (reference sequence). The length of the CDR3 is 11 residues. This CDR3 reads CASPGADTQYF. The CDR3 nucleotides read TGTGCCAGCCCCGGGGCAGATACGCAGTATTTT.